The rows below give T cell receptor beta chains drawn from one sample of a study of T cell changes during pregnancy in multiple sclerosis. Assay used: immunoSEQ multiplex PCR; TCRdb lists only in-frame clones, some missing. The table includes about 38,000 clones, 90% to 95% detected once. Specimen: CD8+ T cells from peripheral blood mononuclear cells, collected in the second trimester of pregnancy. The receptors originated from a female donor with multiple sclerosis, enrolled in a pregnancy study. Both conserved end residues are part of each CDR3. The D gene is left open where the match is weak. Rows give clone size only sometimes, using once, few, many, or a class for an expanded clone.

J | D | size | V | CDR3 | DNA
TRBJ1-3 | . | . | TRBV6-5 | CASSPGGSGNTIYF | TGTGCCAGCAGTCCGGGGGGATCTGGAAACACCATATATTTT
TRBJ2-7 | . | . | TRBV4-2 | CASRPRLGEADEQYF | TGTGCCAGCAGACCCCGTTTGGGGGAGGCCGACGAGCAGTACTTC
TRBJ1-5 | . | . | TRBV9 | CASSVEGGPQHF | TGTGCCAGCAGCGTAGAAGGGGGGCCCCAGCATTTT
TRBJ2-7 | TRBD1 | . | TRBV7-2 | CASRLGQGYEQYF | TGTGCCAGCAGGTTGGGACAGGGCTACGAGCAGTACTTC
TRBJ1-6 | TRBD1 | . | TRBV27 | CASSYGAGTESPLHF | TGTGCCAGCAGTTACGGGGCCGGGACAGAATCACCCCTCCACTTT
TRBJ2-7 | . | . | TRBV5-1 | CASSLDQGLYEQYF | TGCGCCAGCAGCTTAGATCAGGGGCTCTACGAGCAGTACTTC
TRBJ2-1 | TRBD2 | . | TRBV6-1 | CASSTTSGTYNEQFF | TGTGCCAGCAGTACGACTAGCGGGACCTACAATGAGCAGTTCTTC
TRBJ2-7 | TRBD2 | . | TRBV2 | CASSEAPVTSGSYEQYF | TGTGCCAGCAGTGAAGCGCCTGTGACTAGCGGGTCCTACGAGCAGTACTTC
TRBJ2-5 | . | . | TRBV30 | CAWSPEGETQYF | TGTGCCTGGAGTCCCGAGGGAGAGACCCAGTACTTC
TRBJ2-7 | TRBD2 | few | TRBV4-2 | CASATETSGSYEQYF | TGTGCCAGCGCCACGGAAACTAGCGGGTCCTACGAGCAGTACTTC
TRBJ2-2 | TRBD2 | . | TRBV6-1 | CASSVEAGGETGELFF | TGTGCCAGCAGTGTAGAAGCGGGAGGAGAGACCGGGGAGCTGTTTTTT
TRBJ2-3 | TRBD1 | . | TRBV7-6 | CASSLALGTAIEQYF | TGTGCCAGCAGCTTAGCGCTCGGGACAGCTATTGAGCAGTATTTT